This T cell receptor beta chain is from a study of T cell responses to AZD1222 COVID-19 vaccine. This CDR3 contains 11 residues. Germline CDR1 SGHNT, CDR2 YYREEE (reference sequence). The V gene lost 3 bases and the J gene lost 10 bases, with 10 bases spanning the gap. Method: immunoSEQ multiplex PCR; TCRdb's copy keeps in-frame clones and lacks some. The sample has about 56,000 clones, approximately 83% seen once; the top ten hold roughly 16%. The source material was peripheral blood, sampled on day 0 of AZD1222 vaccination. The chain has TRBV5-4 and TRBJ1-2, with a weak D call TRBD1 (5 bases). The sequence was obtained from an adult in good health. CDR3 bases: TGTGCCAGCAGCTGGCAAGGGGCCTACACCTTC. It encodes CASSWQGAYTF.